The 3 T cell receptor beta chains listed next were all sequenced from one sample in a study of patients and donors after allogeneic stem cell transplantation. TCRdb reprocessed the RT-PCR reads with MiXCR, giving one entry per CDR3 protein. The sample has some 880,000 distinct CDR3 sequences; approximately 18% are singletons. The source material was blood, either unsorted or a sorted T cell fraction (not recorded which). The receptors originated from a human donor who was either an allogeneic HSCT recipient or a stem cell or donor lymphocyte infusion donor (not recorded which). It is not recorded whose cells these are; they may come from a transplant donor.

The rearrangement joins TRBV4-3 to TRBJ2-2, with 11 positions matching TRBD1. The length of the CDR3 is 14 residues. V was pared by 8 bases and J by 6 bases, with 5 bases of the junction left unmatched. Germline V gene data show CDR1 as LGHNA and CDR2 as YSLEER. The CDR3 reads CASARDRGSGELFF. CDR3 in DNA: TGCGCCAGCGCGAGGGACAGGGGGTCCGGGGAGCTGTTTTTT.

This clonotype has more than one count but fewer than ten. The rearrangement links TRBV7-2 to TRBJ2-7; D may be TRBD1 or TRBD2 (5 bases each). Trimming shortened V by 2 bases and J by 6 bases, and 8 bases separated the two germline ends. CDR1 and CDR2 from the germline V gene are SGHTA and FQGNSA. The CDR3 contains 12 residues. Here the CDR3 DNA reads TGTGCCAGCAGCTTAAAGGGACCCGAGCAGTACTTC. It encodes CASSLKGPEQYF.

The V call is TRBV6-5, the J call TRBJ2-2; 8 bases align to TRBD2. The germline V gene encodes CDR1 MNHEY and CDR2 SVGAGI. V dropped 3 bases and J dropped 7; count of bases not matched to a gene: 10. The CDR3 contains 16 residues. CDR3 region: CASSYSGGPDSGELFF. Written as DNA, the CDR3 is TGTGCCAGCAGTTATTCGGGGGGGCCGGACAGCGGGGAGCTGTTTTTT.